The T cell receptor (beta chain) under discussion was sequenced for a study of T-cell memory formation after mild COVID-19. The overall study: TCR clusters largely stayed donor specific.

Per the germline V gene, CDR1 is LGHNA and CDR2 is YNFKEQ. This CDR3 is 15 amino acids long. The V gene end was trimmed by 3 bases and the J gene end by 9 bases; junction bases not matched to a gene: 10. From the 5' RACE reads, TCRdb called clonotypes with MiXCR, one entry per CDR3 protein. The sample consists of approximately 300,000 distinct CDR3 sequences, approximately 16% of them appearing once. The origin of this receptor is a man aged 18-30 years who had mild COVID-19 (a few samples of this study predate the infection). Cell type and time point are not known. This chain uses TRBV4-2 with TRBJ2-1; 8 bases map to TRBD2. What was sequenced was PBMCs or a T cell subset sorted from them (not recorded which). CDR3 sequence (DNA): TGTGCCAGCAGCCAGTTTCGGGGGGGCCAGGGTGAGCAGTTCTTC. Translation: CASSQFRGGQGEQFF.